The 30 T cell receptor beta chains presented below share a single source sample, sequenced in a study of patients and donors after allogeneic stem cell transplantation. One entry per CDR3 protein results from TCRdb running MiXCR on the RT-PCR reads. The sample consists of roughly 880,000 distinct CDR3 sequences, roughly 18% of them appearing once. The source material was blood, either unsorted or a sorted T cell fraction (not recorded which). The receptors were sampled from a human donor who was either an allogeneic HSCT recipient or a stem cell or donor lymphocyte infusion donor (not recorded which). It is not recorded whose cells these are; they may come from a transplant donor.

This clonotype was counted between two and nine times. The chain uses TRBV5-6 and TRBJ2-7; a weak D match, TRBD1 (5 bases). The CDR3 is 14 residues long. The germline V gene encodes CDR1 SGHDT and CDR2 YYEEEE. The V gene lost 4 bases and the J gene lost 5 bases, with 16 bases spanning the gap. The CDR3 nucleotides are TGTGCCAGCAGCAGGCCAGTGGGGCCCAACGAGCAGTACTTC. Translating it yields CASSRPVGPNEQYF. The entire variable domain, with the rest obtained from reference TRBV5-6 and TRBJ2-7, is as follows: DAGVTQSPTHLIKTRGQQVTLRCSPKSGHDTVSWYQQALGQGPQFIFQYYEEEERQRGNFPDRFSGHQFPNYSSELNVNALLLGDSALYLCASSRPVGPNEQYFGPGTRLTVT.

The gene calls are TRBV12-3 or TRBV12-4 and TRBJ1-5; perhaps TRBD1 as D (6 bases). V was cut by 6 bases and J by 4 bases, with 7 bases left in between. The CDR3 runs 12 residues. In DNA, the CDR3 is TGTGCCAGCAGGGGGACAAATCAGCCCCAGCATTTT. Translation gives CASRGTNQPQHF.

This clonotype appeared a few times. This sequence joins TRBV6-1 and TRBJ2-2; TRBD2 might be the D (7 bases). Looked up from germline, CDR1 is MNHNS and CDR2 is SASEGT. Trimming took off 6 bases at V and 8 bases at J, with 25 bases between the two ends. This CDR3 spans 17 amino acids. The CDR3 region has the DNA TGTGCCAGCAGGGCTACTTCCCGGGGGGCTCGTGAAGGGGAGCTGTTTTTT. The encoded protein is CASRATSRGAREGELFF.

The chain uses TRBV2 and TRBJ2-6; D is possibly TRBD1 or TRBD2 (5 bases each). The CDR3 is 13 amino acids. V was cut by 8 bases and J by 9 bases, with 14 bases left in between. The germline V gene encodes CDR1 SNHLY and CDR2 FYNNEI. CDR3 nucleotide sequence: TGTGCCAGCGGCCGGGACGGGAACAACGTCCTGACTTTC. Protein sequence: CASGRDGNNVLTF.

In DNA, the CDR3 is TGTGCCAGCAGCTTACGCGGCTTGGTAGCCAAAAACATTCAGTACTTC. This translates into CASSLRGLVAKNIQYF. The rearrangement links TRBV7-9 to TRBJ2-4, with D unresolved. V was shortened by 2 bases and J by 0 bases, with 11 bases between the two germline ends. Germline loops: CDR1 SEHNR, CDR2 FQNEAQ (reference sequence). The CDR3 is made up of 16 amino acids.

This clonotype was seen only a few times. This chain connects TRBV12-3 or TRBV12-4 to TRBJ2-7; D remains unclear. The CDR3 runs 17 residues. V lost 2 bases and J 0 bases, leaving 17 bases between the germline ends. The CDR3: CASSLSSSDLYSYEQYF. In DNA, the CDR3 is TGTGCCAGCAGTTTATCTTCTTCGGACCTTTACTCCTACGAGCAGTACTTC.

This clonotype was detected ten times or more. The CDR3 DNA follows: TGTGCCAGCAGCTACAATAGCAATCAGCCCCAGCATTTT. Protein sequence: CASSYNSNQPQHF. This rearrangement joins TRBV3-1 to TRBJ1-5; D remains unclear. The CDR3 runs 13 residues. Germline-derived CDR1 and CDR2 are LGHDT and YNNKEL (reference sequence). V lost 5 bases and J 0 bases, leaving 5 bases between the germline ends.

The sample holds a few counts of this clonotype. The rearrangement uses TRBV7-9 and TRBJ2-6; 9 bases match TRBD1. Germline CDR1 is SEHNR and CDR2 is FQNEAQ (reference sequence). The CDR3 is 14 amino acids. The CDR3 spells CGGDRVSGANVLTF. The DNA for the CDR3 is TGTGGAGGGGACAGGGTTTCTGGGGCCAACGTCCTGACTTTC. Based on the CDR3 plus reference TRBV7-9 and TRBJ2-6, the full variable domain is DTGVSQNPRHKITKRGQNVTFRCDPISEHNRLYWYRQTLGQGPEFLTYFQNEAQLEKSRLLSDRFSAERPKGSFSTLEIQRTEQGDSAMYLCGGDRVSGANVLTFGAGSRLTVL.

CDR3 protein: CASSNRDGNQPQHF. CDR3 DNA: TGTGCCAGCAGCAACCGGGACGGCAATCAGCCCCAGCATTTT. V and J are TRBV7-8 and TRBJ1-5; tentative D call: TRBD1 (5 bases). The CDR3 has 14 amino acids. Looked up from germline, CDR1 is SGHVS and CDR2 is FQNEAQ. V was clipped by 5 bases and J by 2 bases, with 10 bases between them. Using reference TRBV7-8 and TRBJ1-5 for the parts outside the CDR3, the full variable domain is GAGVSQSPRYKVAKRGQDVALRCDPISGHVSLFWYQQALGQGPEFLTYFQNEAQLDKSGLPSDRFFAERPEGSVSTLKIQRTQQEDSAVYLCASSNRDGNQPQHFGDGTRLSIL.

The chain carries TRBV9 and TRBJ2-7; D perhaps matches TRBD2 (5 bases). Trimming shortened V by 4 bases and J by 6 bases, and 20 bases separated the two germline ends. The CDR3 spans 15 residues. The germline CDR1 and CDR2 sequences are SGDLS and YYNGEE. Here the CDR3 DNA reads TGTGCCAGCAGCCGCTCCACATCAATGGAGGTCGAGCAGTACTTC. Protein product: CASSRSTSMEVEQYF.

This clonotype was picked up one time. A far larger clone is one nucleotide away, so this likely arose from a read error. The chain employs TRBV7-9 and TRBJ2-3; D uncertain. V dropped 8 bases and J dropped 0 bases, with 3 bases sitting between them. This CDR3 spans 11 amino acids. CDR1 is SEHNR and CDR2 is FQNEAQ in the germline V gene (reference sequence). Written as DNA, the CDR3 is TGTGCCAGCTGGAGCACAGATACGCAGTATTTT. This encodes CASWSTDTQYF.

The CDR3 coding sequence is TGTGCCAGCTCACCACGGGCGGCTCGCGGCACTGAAGCTTTCTTT. Its translation: CASSPRAARGTEAFF. The chain uses TRBV18 and TRBJ1-1; D gene unclear. Between the trimmed V and J ends, which lost 1 base and 4 bases, there was a span of 13 bases. This CDR3 contains 15 residues. Germline loops: CDR1 KGHSH, CDR2 LQKENI.

This clonotype turned up a few times. V gene TRBV29-1 combines with J gene TRBJ1-2, with 7 bases aligning to TRBD1. This CDR3 comprises 13 residues. The V gene's germline CDR1 is SQVTM and CDR2 ANQGSEA. Trimming cost V 6 bases and J 4 bases; bases outside gene matches: 8. CDR3 DNA: TGCAGCGTCCCATCACAGGGGCCCTATGGCTACACCTTC. This codes for CSVPSQGPYGYTF.

In its sample, this clonotype was seen once. The chain has TRBV30 and TRBJ1-1, with unresolved D. The germline CDR1 and CDR2 sequences are GTSNPN and SVGIG (reference sequence). The CDR3 has 12 amino acids. V lost 4 bases and J 4 bases, leaving 10 bases between the germline ends. The CDR3 is CAWKRDTTEAFF. CDR3 sequence (DNA): TGTGCCTGGAAAAGGGATACCACTGAAGCTTTCTTT.

The chain links TRBV7-9 to TRBJ2-1, with D perhaps TRBD2 (6 bases). CDR1 is SEHNR, CDR2 FQNEAQ, per germline (reference sequence). The V and J ends lost 5 bases and 9 bases respectively, with 17 bases between them. This CDR3 comprises 14 residues. The CDR3 DNA follows: TGTGCCAGCAGCCCCCACCCTAGCGCCCCTGAGCAGTTCTTC. Translated: CASSPHPSAPEQFF.

The chain uses TRBV10-3 and TRBJ1-3; D possibly corresponds to TRBD1 (6 bases). CDR3 length: 13 residues. CDR1 and CDR2 from the germline V gene are ENHRY and SYGVKD. V dropped 7 bases and J dropped 8 bases, with 15 bases sitting between them. The CDR3: CAIKTGMVDTIYF. The CDR3 DNA reads TGTGCCATCAAAACAGGGATGGTTGACACCATATATTTT.

The V gene is TRBV7-2, the J gene TRBJ2-1, with TRBD2 matching 8 bases. Germline CDR1 reads SGHTA; CDR2 reads FQGNSA. The CDR3 contains 16 residues. V lost 1 base and J lost 10; bases outside the gene matches: 12. The CDR3 region is CASSLGAGGLFREQFF. CDR3 bases: TGTGCCAGCAGCTTAGGGGCGGGGGGACTTTTTAGGGAGCAGTTCTTC.

This clonotype occurred a few times. The rearrangement joins TRBV20-1 to TRBJ2-7; D may be TRBD2 (5 bases). V lost 2 bases, J lost 0 bases, and 14 bases lay in between. The length of the CDR3 is 15 residues. Germline V gene sequence: CDR1 DFQATT, CDR2 SNEGSKA (reference sequence). CDR3 DNA sequence: TGCAGTGCTAGACCCTGGAGGATCAGCTCCTACGAGCAGTACTTC. Its translation: CSARPWRISSYEQYF.

The chain joins TRBV19 to TRBJ1-4; a weak D match, TRBD1 (5 bases). The V and J ends lost 8 bases and 8 bases respectively, with 18 bases between them. The CDR3 sequence is 14 residues long. The germline V gene encodes CDR1 LNHDA and CDR2 SQIVND (reference sequence). The CDR3 DNA sequence: TGTGCCAGTGGAGGATCGGGACTTGGGGAAAAACTGTTTTTT. Amino acids: CASGGSGLGEKLFF.

The rearrangement joins TRBV7-9 to TRBJ1-2; D is undetermined. V was cut by 1 base and J by 8 bases, with 17 bases left in between. The CDR3 sequence is 15 residues long. The germline gives CDR1 SEHNR, CDR2 FQNEAQ (reference sequence). Written as DNA, the CDR3 is TGTGCCAGCAGCTTAGTAGGCCAGGAGGGCACAGGCTACACCTTC. It yields the protein CASSLVGQEGTGYTF.

The V and J genes are TRBV12-3 or TRBV12-4 and TRBJ2-2; the match to TRBD2 covers 9 bases. The V gene end was trimmed by 3 bases and the J gene end by 4 bases; junction bases not matched to a gene: 9. This CDR3 is 17 amino acids long. The DNA of the CDR3 is TGTGCCAGCAGTTTTGCCGCGGGGGGGCTCGTCACCGGGGAGCTGTTTTTT. The encoded protein is CASSFAAGGLVTGELFF.

This clonotype occurred many times. The chain joins TRBV29-1 to TRBJ1-3, with D unclear. This CDR3 spans 13 amino acids. The germline V and J ends were trimmed by 3 bases and 0 bases, with 6 bases remaining between them. Germline loops: CDR1 SQVTM, CDR2 ANQGSEA. The CDR3 DNA is TGCAGCGTTGAGGCCTTCTCTGGAAACACCATATATTTT. Its translation is CSVEAFSGNTIYF.

The table lists this clonotype with many counts. The CDR3 loop reads CASSHEDRANTEAFF. DNA of the CDR3: TGCGCCAGCAGCCACGAGGACAGGGCGAACACTGAAGCTTTCTTT. The rearrangement links TRBV4-3 to TRBJ1-1; 8 bases agree with TRBD1. Per germline, CDR1 LGHNA and CDR2 YSLEER. The V gene end was trimmed by 3 bases and the J gene end by 1 base; junction bases not matched to a gene: 4. CDR3 size: 15 residues.

The chain carries TRBV6-6 and TRBJ1-3, with D tentatively TRBD1 (6 bases). With 6 bases removed from V and 9 bases from J, the gap between germline ends came to 12 bases. Germline V lookup: CDR1 MNHNY, CDR2 SVGAGI (reference sequence). This CDR3 has 12 amino acids. The CDR3 is CASSPQGATIYF. The DNA of the CDR3 is TGTGCCAGCAGCCCACAGGGAGCCACCATATATTTT.

The V call is TRBV27, the J call TRBJ2-7, with a tentative D call TRBD1 (5 bases). From germline, CDR1 is MNHEY and CDR2 SMNVEV (reference sequence). The CDR3 covers 15 residues. Trimming removed 7 bases from V and 6 bases from J, with 22 bases in between. CDR3 in amino acids: CASNSMTDVVGEQYF. CDR3 in DNA: TGTGCCAGCAACTCGATGACAGATGTAGTAGGCGAGCAGTACTTC.

V gene TRBV19 combines with J gene TRBJ2-6; maybe TRBD2 (5 bases). The V and J ends lost 3 bases and 4 bases respectively, with 13 bases between them. The CDR3 totals 16 residues. Germline V gene lookup returns CDR1 LNHDA and CDR2 SQIVND (reference sequence). CDR3 nucleotide sequence: TGTGCCAGTAGTATTGGACCGGAGGTCGGGGCCAACGTCCTGACTTTC. Its protein product is CASSIGPEVGANVLTF.

This clonotype was seen a handful of times. This sequence joins TRBV7-2 and TRBJ2-1, with D hard to call. The germline V and J ends were trimmed by 0 bases and 8 bases, with 5 bases remaining between them. Germline CDR1 reads SGHTA; CDR2 reads FQGNSA. The CDR3 runs to 12 residues. CDR3 sequence: CASSLAQDEQFF. CDR3 DNA sequence: TGTGCCAGCAGCTTAGCGCAGGATGAGCAGTTCTTC.

This sequence joins TRBV12-3 or TRBV12-4 and TRBJ2-1, with D perhaps matching TRBD2 (5 bases). V dropped 6 bases and J dropped 10 bases, with 13 bases sitting between them. The CDR3 sequence is 12 residues long. The CDR3 loop is CASRGTSHEQFF. The CDR3 nucleotides are TGTGCCAGCAGGGGCACTAGTCACGAGCAGTTCTTC.

The rearrangement uses TRBV24-1 and TRBJ1-5, with 8 bases that match TRBD1. This CDR3 region has 14 residues. The trim removed 2 bases at V and 6 bases at J, leaving 2 bases unmatched. Per the germline V gene, CDR1 is KGHDR and CDR2 is SFDVKD. The DNA of the CDR3 is TGTGCCACCAGTGATTCAGGGGGCGGTCAGCCCCAGCATTTT. Protein product: CATSDSGGGQPQHF.

The chain is built from TRBV5-1 and TRBJ1-2; D ambiguous. Trimming left V 4 bases short and J 0 bases short, with 13 bases between. From germline, CDR1 is SGHRS and CDR2 YFSETQ. CDR3 size: 15 residues. The DNA of the CDR3 is TGCGCCAGCAGCAATATACCCGTAACTAACTATGGCTACACCTTC. Translation gives CASSNIPVTNYGYTF.